This T cell receptor beta chain was recovered during a study of T-cell memory formation after mild COVID-19. Study summary: Largely, TCR clusters stayed within a single donor. Study outcomes and limitations: Most CD4+ clones that shrank were in CM and EM, while CD8+ ones turned up in EMRA.

As for this clonotype: No antigen is known for it.

The junction had 3 bases not matched to a gene; V was cut back by 6 bases and J by 3 bases. The CDR3 loop spans 15 amino acids. TCRdb processed the 5' RACE reads anew with MiXCR; each CDR3 protein has one entry. Altogether approximately 400,000 distinct CDR3 sequences are present, approximately 19% being singletons, with the ten largest covering roughly 21%. The receptor was isolated from a man younger than 35 who had mild COVID-19 (a few samples of this study predate the infection). Cell type and time point are not known. The sequenced sample consisted of PBMCs or a T cell subset sorted from them (not recorded which). The rearrangement uses TRBV12-3 or TRBV12-4 and TRBJ2-1; 12 bases align to TRBD2. The CDR3 DNA sequence: TGTGCCAGCAGCCGACTAGCGGGGGTCTACAATGAGCAGTTCTTC. Translating gives CASSRLAGVYNEQFF.